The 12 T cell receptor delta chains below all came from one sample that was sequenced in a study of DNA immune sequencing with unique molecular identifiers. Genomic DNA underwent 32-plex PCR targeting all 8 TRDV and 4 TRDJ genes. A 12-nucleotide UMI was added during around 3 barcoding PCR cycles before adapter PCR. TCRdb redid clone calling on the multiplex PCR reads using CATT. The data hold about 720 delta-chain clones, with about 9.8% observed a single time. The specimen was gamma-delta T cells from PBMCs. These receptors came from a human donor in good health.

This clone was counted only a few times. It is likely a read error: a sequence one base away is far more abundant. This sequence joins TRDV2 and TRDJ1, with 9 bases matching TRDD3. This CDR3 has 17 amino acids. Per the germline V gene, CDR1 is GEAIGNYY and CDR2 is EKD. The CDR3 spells CARDTVGILGDIDKLIF. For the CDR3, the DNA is TGTGCCCGTGACACCGTCGGAATACTGGGGGACATCGATAAACTCATCTTT.

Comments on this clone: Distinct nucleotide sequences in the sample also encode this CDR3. The CDR3 region is CACDTLLGDTAYTDKLIF. In DNA, the CDR3 is TGTGCCTGTGACACTTTACTGGGGGATACCGCATACACCGATAAACTCATCTTT. The chain is built from TRDV2 and TRDJ1, with 12 bases that match TRDD3. After removal of 1 base from V and 0 bases from J, the junction contained 8 bases not matched to a gene. CDR1 is GEAIGNYY, CDR2 EKD, per germline. The CDR3 has 18 amino acids.

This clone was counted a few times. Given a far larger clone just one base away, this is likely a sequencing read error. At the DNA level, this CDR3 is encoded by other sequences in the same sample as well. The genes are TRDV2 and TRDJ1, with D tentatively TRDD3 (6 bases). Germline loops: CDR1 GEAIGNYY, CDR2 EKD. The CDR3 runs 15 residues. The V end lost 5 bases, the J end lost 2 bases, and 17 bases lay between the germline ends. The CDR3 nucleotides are TGTGCCTGTGTTCCCTTACTAGGGGATACCGATAAACTCATCTTT. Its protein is CACVPLLGDTDKLIF.

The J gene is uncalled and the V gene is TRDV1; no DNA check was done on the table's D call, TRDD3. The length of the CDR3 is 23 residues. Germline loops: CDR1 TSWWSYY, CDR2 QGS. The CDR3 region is CALGNQAPVPPRYWGSPTDKLIF. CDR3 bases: TGTGCTCTTGGGAACCAGGCCCCGGTTCCCCCGAGGTACTGGGGGTCCCCAACCGATAAACTTATCTTT.

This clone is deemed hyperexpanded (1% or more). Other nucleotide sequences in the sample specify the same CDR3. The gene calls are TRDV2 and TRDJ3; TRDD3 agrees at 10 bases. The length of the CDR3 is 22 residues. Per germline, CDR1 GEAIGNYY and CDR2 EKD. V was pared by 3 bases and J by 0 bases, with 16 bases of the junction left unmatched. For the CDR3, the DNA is TGTGCCTGTGACTCCGTGGAGAGTACTGGGGGATCCAGCTCCTGGGACACCCGACAGATGTTTTTC. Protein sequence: CACDSVESTGGSSSWDTRQMFF.

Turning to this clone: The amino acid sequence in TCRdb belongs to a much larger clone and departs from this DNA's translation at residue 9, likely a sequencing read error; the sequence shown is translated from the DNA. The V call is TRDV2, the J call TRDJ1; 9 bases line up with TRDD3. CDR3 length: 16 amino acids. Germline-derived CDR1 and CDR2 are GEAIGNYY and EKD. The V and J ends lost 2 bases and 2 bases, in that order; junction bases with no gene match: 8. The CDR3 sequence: CACDILGDLLTDKLIF. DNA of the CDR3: TGTGCCTGTGACATTCTGGGGGATCTACTAACCGATAAACTCATCTTT.

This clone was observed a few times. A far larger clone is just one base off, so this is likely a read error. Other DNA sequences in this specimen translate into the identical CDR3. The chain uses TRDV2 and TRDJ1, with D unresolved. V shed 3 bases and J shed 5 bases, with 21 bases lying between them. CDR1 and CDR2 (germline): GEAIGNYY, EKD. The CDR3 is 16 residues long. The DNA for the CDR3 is TGTGCCTGTGACCCTCTTGGGTTAGTGAGTGAGGATAAACTCATCTTT. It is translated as CACDPLGLVSEDKLIF.

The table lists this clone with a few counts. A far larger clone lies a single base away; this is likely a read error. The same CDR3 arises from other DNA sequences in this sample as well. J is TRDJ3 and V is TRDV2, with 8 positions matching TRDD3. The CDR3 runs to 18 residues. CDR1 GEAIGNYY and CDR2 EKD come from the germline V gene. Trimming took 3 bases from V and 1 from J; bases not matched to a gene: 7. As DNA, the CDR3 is TGTGCCTGTGACCCCACTGGGGGGCCTTCCTGGGACACCCGACAGATGTTTTTC. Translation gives CACDPTGGPSWDTRQMFF.

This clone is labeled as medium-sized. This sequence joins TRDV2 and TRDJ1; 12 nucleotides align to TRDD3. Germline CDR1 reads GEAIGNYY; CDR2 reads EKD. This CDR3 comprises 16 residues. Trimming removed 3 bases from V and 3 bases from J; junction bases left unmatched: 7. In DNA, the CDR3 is TGTGCCTGTGACTATCTGGGGGATACGCCCCCCGATAAACTCATCTTT. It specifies CACDYLGDTPPDKLIF.

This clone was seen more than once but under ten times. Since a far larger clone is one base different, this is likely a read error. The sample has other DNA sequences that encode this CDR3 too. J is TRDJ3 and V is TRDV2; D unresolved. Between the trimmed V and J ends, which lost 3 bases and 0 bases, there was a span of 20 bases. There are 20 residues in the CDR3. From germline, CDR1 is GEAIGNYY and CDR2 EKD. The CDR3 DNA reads TGTGCCTGTGACTTTGTTTTGGGAGAGCCGAGCTCCTGGGACACCCGACAGATGTTTTTC. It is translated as CACDFVLGEPSSWDTRQMFF.

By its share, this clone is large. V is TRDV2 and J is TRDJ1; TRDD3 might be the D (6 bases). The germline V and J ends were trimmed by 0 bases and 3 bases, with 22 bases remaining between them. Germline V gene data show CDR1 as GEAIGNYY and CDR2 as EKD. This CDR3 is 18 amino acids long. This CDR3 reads CACDTVGGSPKGADKLIF. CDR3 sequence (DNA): TGTGCCTGTGACACCGTTGGGGGGTCCCCCAAAGGGGCCGATAAACTCATCTTT.

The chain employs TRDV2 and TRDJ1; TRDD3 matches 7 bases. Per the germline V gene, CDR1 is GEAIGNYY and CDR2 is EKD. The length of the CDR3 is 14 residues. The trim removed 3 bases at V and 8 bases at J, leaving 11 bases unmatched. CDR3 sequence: CACDGTGERTKLIF. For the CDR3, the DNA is TGTGCCTGTGACGGTACTGGGGAAAGGACCAAACTCATCTTT.